This T cell receptor (beta chain) was sequenced for a study of T cell responses to AZD1222 COVID-19 vaccine. Findings and caveats of the study: Mostly white British, mostly female donors; authors suggested clonal diversity may be underestimated. Targets within unmutated variant regions were reportedly found for nearly half of spike-specific TCRs. Elevations in Spike-specific TCR breadth and depth followed administration of two AZD1222 doses.

Germline V CDR1 and CDR2: MNHEY, SMNVEV (reference sequence). V shed 7 bases and J shed 3 bases, with 9 bases lying between them. This CDR3 has 13 amino acids. The data were produced by immunoSEQ multiplex PCR, yet TCRdb's version contains in-frame clones alone and is incomplete. The sample includes over 75,000 clones, approximately 83% of them seen just once. About this clone: No antigen is known for it.

The source was peripheral blood, collected 28 days after the second AZD1222 dose. This chain connects TRBV27 to TRBJ1-4; D is undetermined. This clonotype originated in an adult who received the AZD1222 COVID-19 vaccine. The CDR3 nucleotides are TGTGCCAGCACGGGTGGATCTAATGAAAAACTGTTTTTT. It encodes CASTGGSNEKLFF.